A selection of T cell receptor beta chains follows, all from one sample in a study of T cell responses to AZD1222 COVID-19 vaccine. Method: immunoSEQ multiplex PCR; TCRdb's copy keeps in-frame clones and lacks some. The data hold around 99,000 clones, with roughly 92% observed a single time. The material sequenced was peripheral blood, taken on day 0 of AZD1222 vaccination. The receptors originated from an adult in good health. Each CDR3 is given with its conserved first and last residue. The order of the fields is D gene, J gene, V gene, CDR3 length, clone size, CDR3 DNA, CDR3 protein. The D gene is left open where the match is weak. For some rows the clone size is stated as once, few or many, or as a class when expanded; others skip it.

D: TRBD2
J: TRBJ2-4
V: TRBV18
length: 16
size: -
DNA: TGTGCCAGCTCACCACCGCTGGGGGGGTCCAAAAACATTCAGTACTTC
CDR3: CASSPPLGGSKNIQYF

D: TRBD1
J: TRBJ1-2
V: TRBV19
length: 15
size: -
DNA: TGTGCCAGTAAAGGGGGCGCCCCCCTAGGGTATGGCTACACCTTC
CDR3: CASKGGAPLGYGYTF

D: -
J: TRBJ1-5
V: TRBV3-1/TRBV3-2
length: 13
size: -
DNA: TGTGCCAGCAGCCAAGATCAGTTTCAGCCCCAGCATTTT
CDR3: CASSQDQFQPQHF

D: -
J: TRBJ1-5
V: TRBV7-2
length: 15
size: -
DNA: TGTGCCAGCAGCTTACGGGGGCAAAACAATCAGCCCCAGCATTTT
CDR3: CASSLRGQNNQPQHF

D: -
J: TRBJ1-6
V: TRBV9
length: 16
size: -
DNA: TGTGCCAGCAGCGTCCAGCCCAGCTCCTATAATTCACCCCTCCACTTT
CDR3: CASSVQPSSYNSPLHF

D: -
J: TRBJ2-7
V: TRBV5-1
length: 13
size: once
DNA: TGCGCCACGGCCCCGGACAACTCCTACGAGCAGTACTTC
CDR3: CATAPDNSYEQYF

D: -
J: TRBJ1-2
V: TRBV24-1
length: 11
size: -
DNA: TGTGCCACCAACGACGGGTATGGCTACACCTTC
CDR3: CATNDGYGYTF

D: TRBD1
J: TRBJ1-3
V: TRBV4-1
length: 17
size: -
DNA: TGCGCCAGCAGCCAAGATCCCCCCGACAGGGTGGGTGACACCATATATTTT
CDR3: CASSQDPPDRVGDTIYF

D: -
J: TRBJ2-3
V: TRBV9
length: 14
size: -
DNA: TGTGCCAGCAGCCCCCCAAGGGGTCCAGATACGCAGTATTTT
CDR3: CASSPPRGPDTQYF

D: -
J: TRBJ2-7
V: TRBV6-2/TRBV6-3
length: 15
size: -
DNA: TGTGCCAGCAGTACAGACCGGGACGACTCCTACGAGCAGTACTTC
CDR3: CASSTDRDDSYEQYF

D: TRBD1
J: TRBJ1-5
V: TRBV6-5
length: 13
size: -
DNA: TGTGCCAGCAGTCTACAGGGGGATCAGCCCCAGCATTTT
CDR3: CASSLQGDQPQHF

D: TRBD1
J: TRBJ1-2
V: TRBV19
length: 17
size: -
DNA: TGTGCCAGTAGTTCTACCGGGACAGGGGTAGACATCAGTGGCTACACCTTC
CDR3: CASSSTGTGVDISGYTF

D: TRBD1
J: TRBJ1-6
V: TRBV6-6
length: 14
size: -
DNA: TGTGCCAGCAGCTCCGGGACAGGGCAATCACCCCTCCACTTT
CDR3: CASSSGTGQSPLHF

D: TRBD2
J: TRBJ2-5
V: TRBV28
length: 15
size: -
DNA: TGTGCCAGCAGCCCCGGGCGGGGGGTAGGAGAGACCCAGTACTTC
CDR3: CASSPGRGVGETQYF

D: TRBD1
J: TRBJ1-1
V: TRBV19
length: 14
size: -
DNA: TGTGCCAGTAGTCCGGACAGGGGGCGGCCTGAAGCTTTCTTT
CDR3: CASSPDRGRPEAFF

D: -
J: TRBJ2-7
V: TRBV6-1
length: 13
size: -
DNA: TGTGCCAGCAGTGAAGCGCCTGTCAGGGGACAGTACTTC
CDR3: CASSEAPVRGQYF

D: -
J: TRBJ1-6
V: TRBV4-1
length: 16
size: once
DNA: TGCGCCAGCAGCCAAGAGACGGGCGGTTATAATTCACCCCTCCACTTT
CDR3: CASSQETGGYNSPLHF

D: -
J: TRBJ2-7
V: TRBV6-1
length: 13
size: -
DNA: TGTGCCAGCAGTGAAGCGCTTCGGCGGGAGCAGTACTTC
CDR3: CASSEALRREQYF

D: TRBD1
J: TRBJ2-3
V: TRBV10-3
length: 13
size: -
DNA: TGTGCCATCAGTAGACAGGGAGCAGATACGCAGTATTTT
CDR3: CAISRQGADTQYF

D: -
J: TRBJ2-7
V: TRBV30
length: 15
size: -
DNA: TGTGCCTGGACTCTGGCGATTGGGAGCTCCTACGAGCAGTACTTC
CDR3: CAWTLAIGSSYEQYF

D: -
J: TRBJ1-4
V: TRBV28
length: 15
size: -
DNA: TGTGCCAGCAAACCTAGTGCGGGAGGTAATGAAAAACTGTTTTTT
CDR3: CASKPSAGGNEKLFF

D: -
J: TRBJ1-2
V: TRBV28
length: 16
size: once
DNA: TGTGCCAGCAGTTTCTCACAGGGCTTTACTAACTATGGCTACACCTTC
CDR3: CASSFSQGFTNYGYTF

D: TRBD1
J: TRBJ1-4
V: TRBV6-5
length: 13
size: -
DNA: TGTGCCACCACCACCCGGACAGGGGAAAAACTGTTTTTT
CDR3: CATTTRTGEKLFF

D: -
J: TRBJ1-1
V: TRBV5-1
length: 16
size: -
DNA: TGCGCCAGCAGCTTTTCGGTAAGAGAAAAGAACACTGAAGCTTTCTTT
CDR3: CASSFSVREKNTEAFF

D: TRBD1
J: TRBJ1-3
V: TRBV6-4
length: 16
size: -
DNA: TGTGCCAGCAGTGAGATGGACAGGGTAGGCATTGACACCATATATTTT
CDR3: CASSEMDRVGIDTIYF

D: -
J: TRBJ2-1
V: TRBV9
length: 16
size: -
DNA: TGTGCCAGCAGCGTAGACCCTAAGGGACTGAGGGGGGAGCAGTTCTTC
CDR3: CASSVDPKGLRGEQFF

D: TRBD2
J: TRBJ2-1
V: TRBV27
length: 17
size: -
DNA: TGTGCCAGCAGTTGGGAGGGAGGGCCAACCCCTTACAATGAGCAGTTCTTC
CDR3: CASSWEGGPTPYNEQFF

D: TRBD2
J: TRBJ2-3
V: TRBV19
length: 13
size: -
DNA: TGTGCCAGCTCACCAAGCGGGGGGAAGACGCAGTATTTT
CDR3: CASSPSGGKTQYF

D: -
J: TRBJ1-6
V: TRBV4-3
length: 14
size: few
DNA: TGCGCCAGCAGCCGGGGGCAGGAAAGTTCACCCCTCCACTTT
CDR3: CASSRGQESSPLHF

D: TRBD2
J: TRBJ2-2
V: TRBV6-5
length: 16
size: -
DNA: TGTGCCAGCAGTTTAACTAGCGGGCACAACACCGGGGAGCTGTTTTTT
CDR3: CASSLTSGHNTGELFF

D: -
J: TRBJ2-3
V: TRBV19
length: 15
size: -
DNA: TGTGCCAGTAGAAGGGGCTGGACGGACACAGATACGCAGTATTTT
CDR3: CASRRGWTDTDTQYF

D: TRBD1
J: TRBJ2-1
V: TRBV6-5
length: 16
size: few
DNA: TGTGCCAGCAGTTACGAGTTAGGACAGGCCTTAATAGAGCAGTTCTTC
CDR3: CASSYELGQALIEQFF